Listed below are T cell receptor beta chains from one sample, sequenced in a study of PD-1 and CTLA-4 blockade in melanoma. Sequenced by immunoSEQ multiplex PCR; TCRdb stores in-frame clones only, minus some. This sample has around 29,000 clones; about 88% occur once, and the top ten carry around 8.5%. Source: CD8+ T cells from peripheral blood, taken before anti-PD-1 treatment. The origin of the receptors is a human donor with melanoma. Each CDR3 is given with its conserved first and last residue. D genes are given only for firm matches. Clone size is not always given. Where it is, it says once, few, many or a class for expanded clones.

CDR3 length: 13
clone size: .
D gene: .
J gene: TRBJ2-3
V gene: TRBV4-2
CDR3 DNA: TGTGCCAGCAGCCAGTGGATATCAGATACGCAGTATTTT
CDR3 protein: CASSQWISDTQYF

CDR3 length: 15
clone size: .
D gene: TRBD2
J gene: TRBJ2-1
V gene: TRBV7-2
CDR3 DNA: TGTGCCAGCAGCTTATGGGGGGGCTCCTACAATGAGCAGTTCTTC
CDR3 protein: CASSLWGGSYNEQFF

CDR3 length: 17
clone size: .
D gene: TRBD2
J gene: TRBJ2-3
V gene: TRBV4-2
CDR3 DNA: TGTGCCAGCAGCCAAGAGGTAGCGGGGGGGCCCACAGATACGCAGTATTTT
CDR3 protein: CASSQEVAGGPTDTQYF

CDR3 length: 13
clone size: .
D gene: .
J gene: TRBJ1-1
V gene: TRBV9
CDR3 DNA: TGTGCCAGCAGCTTAGGAAGTAACACTGAAGCTTTCTTT
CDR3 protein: CASSLGSNTEAFF

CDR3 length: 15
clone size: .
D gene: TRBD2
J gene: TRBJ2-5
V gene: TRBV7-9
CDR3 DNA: TGTGCCAGCAGCTTAGGGACTAGCGGGCTTGAGACCCAGTACTTC
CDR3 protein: CASSLGTSGLETQYF

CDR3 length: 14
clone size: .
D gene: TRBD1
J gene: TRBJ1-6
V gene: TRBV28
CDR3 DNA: TGTGCCAGCAGCCCGACAGGGGATAATTCACCCCTCCACTTT
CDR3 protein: CASSPTGDNSPLHF

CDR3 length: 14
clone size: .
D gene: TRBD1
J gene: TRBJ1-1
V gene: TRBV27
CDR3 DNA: TGTGCCAGTCGTGGGACAGGTTCGAACACTGAAGCTTTCTTT
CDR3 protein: CASRGTGSNTEAFF

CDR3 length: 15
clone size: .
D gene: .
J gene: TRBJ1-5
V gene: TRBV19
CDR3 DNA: TGTGCCAGTAAATCCCTACCTTTGGACGCGCAGCCCCAGCATTTT
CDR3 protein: CASKSLPLDAQPQHF

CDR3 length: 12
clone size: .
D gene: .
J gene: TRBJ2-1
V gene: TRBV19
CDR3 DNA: TGTGCCAGTAGTATTGCGGGGAATGAGCAGTTCTTC
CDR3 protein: CASSIAGNEQFF

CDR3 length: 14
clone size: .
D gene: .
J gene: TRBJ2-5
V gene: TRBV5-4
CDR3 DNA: TGTGCCAGCAGCTTTGGAGGGGGGCAAGAGACCCAGTACTTC
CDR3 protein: CASSFGGGQETQYF

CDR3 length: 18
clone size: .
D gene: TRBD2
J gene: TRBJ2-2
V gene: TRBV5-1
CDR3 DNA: TGCGCCAGCAGCTATCATTTAACGGCGGGAGGGAACACCGGGGAGCTGTTTTTT
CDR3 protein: CASSYHLTAGGNTGELFF

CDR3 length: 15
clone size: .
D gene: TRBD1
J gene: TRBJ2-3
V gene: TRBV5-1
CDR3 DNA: TGCGCCAGCAGCTGGACAGGAGGATTCACAGATACGCAGTATTTT
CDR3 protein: CASSWTGGFTDTQYF

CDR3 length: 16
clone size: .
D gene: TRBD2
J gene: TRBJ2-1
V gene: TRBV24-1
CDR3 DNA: TGTGCCACCAGTGATCCGCAAGAGCGGGAGGGTAATGAGCAGTTCTTC
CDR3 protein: CATSDPQEREGNEQFF

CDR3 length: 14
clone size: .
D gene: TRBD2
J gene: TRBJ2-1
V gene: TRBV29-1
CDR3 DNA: TGCAGCGTTGAACAGACTAGCGGGAGGAGTGAGCAGTTCTTC
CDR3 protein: CSVEQTSGRSEQFF

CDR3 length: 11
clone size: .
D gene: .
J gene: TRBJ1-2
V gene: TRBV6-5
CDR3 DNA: TGTGCCAGTGGGGGAGACTATGGCTACACCTTC
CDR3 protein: CASGGDYGYTF

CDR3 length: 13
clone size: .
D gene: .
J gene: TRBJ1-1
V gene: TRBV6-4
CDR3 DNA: TGTGCCAGCAGTGACTCGGCGAACACTGAAGCTTTCTTT
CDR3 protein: CASSDSANTEAFF

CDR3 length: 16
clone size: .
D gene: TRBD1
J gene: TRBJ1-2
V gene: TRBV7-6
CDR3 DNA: TGTGCCAGCAGCTTAGGAGGGGGCACAACTAACTATGGCTACACCTTC
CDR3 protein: CASSLGGGTTNYGYTF

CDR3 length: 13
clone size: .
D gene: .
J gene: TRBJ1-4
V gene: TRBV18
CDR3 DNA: TGTGCCAGCTCACCAGAGGGGGTTGAAAAACTGTTTTTT
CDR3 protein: CASSPEGVEKLFF

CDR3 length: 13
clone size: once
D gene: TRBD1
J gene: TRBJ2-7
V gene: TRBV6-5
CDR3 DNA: TGTGCCAGCGGACAGGGAGAAGACTACGAGCAGTACTTC
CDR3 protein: CASGQGEDYEQYF

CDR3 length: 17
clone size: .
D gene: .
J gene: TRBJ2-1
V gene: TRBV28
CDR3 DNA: TGTGCCAGCAGTTTATGGGCCGGGGACCAAATTGGAGATGAGCAGTTCTTC
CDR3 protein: CASSLWAGDQIGDEQFF

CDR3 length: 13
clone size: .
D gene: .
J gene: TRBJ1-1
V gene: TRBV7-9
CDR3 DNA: TGTGCCAGCAGCTTAGCGACGGGAACTGAAGCTTTCTTT
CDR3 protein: CASSLATGTEAFF

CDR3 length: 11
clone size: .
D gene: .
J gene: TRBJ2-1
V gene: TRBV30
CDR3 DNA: TGTGCCCTCGACTGCTACAATGAGCAGTTCTTC
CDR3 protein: CALDCYNEQFF

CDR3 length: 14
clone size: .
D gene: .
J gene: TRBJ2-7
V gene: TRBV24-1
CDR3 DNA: TGTGCCACCAGGCGCCTTGGGCCCACCTACGAGCAGTACTTC
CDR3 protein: CATRRLGPTYEQYF

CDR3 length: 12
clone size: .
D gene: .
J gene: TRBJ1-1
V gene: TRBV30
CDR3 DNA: TGTGCCTGGAGTGTATTGGGGGGGGAAGCTTTCTTT
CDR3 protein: CAWSVLGGEAFF

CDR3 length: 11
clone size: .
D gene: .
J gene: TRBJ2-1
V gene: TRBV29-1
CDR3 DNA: TGCAGCGTTGAGTATGTCAATGAGCAGTTCTTC
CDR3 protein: CSVEYVNEQFF

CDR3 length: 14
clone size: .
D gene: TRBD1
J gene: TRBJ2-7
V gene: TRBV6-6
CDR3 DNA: TGTGCCAGCAGTTACTCCGGACAGGGCTCCGAGCAGTACTTC
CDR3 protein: CASSYSGQGSEQYF

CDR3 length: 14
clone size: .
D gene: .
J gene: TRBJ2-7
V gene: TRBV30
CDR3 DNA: TGTGCCTGGAGTGTCGCGGAAAGCTCCTACGAGCAGTACTTC
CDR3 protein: CAWSVAESSYEQYF

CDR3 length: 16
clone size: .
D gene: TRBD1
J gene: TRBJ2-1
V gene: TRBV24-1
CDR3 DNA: TGTGCCACCAGTGATTTGGGGACAGGGGGATTTAATGAGCAGTTCTTC
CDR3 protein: CATSDLGTGGFNEQFF

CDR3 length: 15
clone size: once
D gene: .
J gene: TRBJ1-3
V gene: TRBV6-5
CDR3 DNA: TGTGCCAGCAGCCTCGGAGGGGGCTCTGGAAACACCATATATTTT
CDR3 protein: CASSLGGGSGNTIYF

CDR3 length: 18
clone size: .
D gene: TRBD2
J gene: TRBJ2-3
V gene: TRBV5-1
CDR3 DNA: TGCGCCAGCAGGGGGACTAGCGATTTATACCTGAGCACAGATACGCAGTATTTT
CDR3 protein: CASRGTSDLYLSTDTQYF

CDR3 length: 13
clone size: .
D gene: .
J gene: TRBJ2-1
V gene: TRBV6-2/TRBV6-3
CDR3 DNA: TGTGCCAGCAGCCTGCGGGGTGGGAATGAGCAGTTCTTC
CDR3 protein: CASSLRGGNEQFF

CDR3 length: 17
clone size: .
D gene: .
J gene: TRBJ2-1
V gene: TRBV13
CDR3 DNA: TGTGCCAGCAGCGCCTCCGCTTCAGGGTATCCCTACAATGAGCAGTTCTTC
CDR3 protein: CASSASASGYPYNEQFF

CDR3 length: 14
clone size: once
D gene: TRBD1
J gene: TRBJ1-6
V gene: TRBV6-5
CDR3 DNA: TGTGCCAGCAGCTCGGGACAGGGGAATTCACCCCTCCACTTT
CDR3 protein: CASSSGQGNSPLHF

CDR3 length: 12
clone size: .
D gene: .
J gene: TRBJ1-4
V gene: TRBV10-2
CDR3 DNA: TGCGCCAGCAGCGGACAGAATGAAAAACTGTTTTTT
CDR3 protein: CASSGQNEKLFF

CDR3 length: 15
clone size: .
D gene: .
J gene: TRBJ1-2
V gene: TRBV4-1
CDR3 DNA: TGCGCCAGCAGCCAAGACCCAACGGGGGACTATGGCTACACCTTC
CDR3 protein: CASSQDPTGDYGYTF

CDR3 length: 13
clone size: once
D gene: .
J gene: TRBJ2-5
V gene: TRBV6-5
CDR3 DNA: TGTGCCAGCAGTTACGGGCCCAAAGAGACCCAGTACTTC
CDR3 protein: CASSYGPKETQYF

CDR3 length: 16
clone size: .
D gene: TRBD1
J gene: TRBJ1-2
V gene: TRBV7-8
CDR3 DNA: TGTGCCAGCAGTTTGCTGACAGGGGGAAGCGGCTATGGCTACACCTTC
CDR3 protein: CASSLLTGGSGYGYTF

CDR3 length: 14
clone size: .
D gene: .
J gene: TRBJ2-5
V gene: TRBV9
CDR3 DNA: TGTGCCAGCAGCGTAAATACAGGCCAAGAGACCCAGTACTTC
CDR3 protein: CASSVNTGQETQYF

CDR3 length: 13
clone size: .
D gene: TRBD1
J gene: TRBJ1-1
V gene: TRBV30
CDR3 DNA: TGTGCCTGGCAGGACAGGGAAAACACTGAAGCTTTCTTT
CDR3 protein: CAWQDRENTEAFF

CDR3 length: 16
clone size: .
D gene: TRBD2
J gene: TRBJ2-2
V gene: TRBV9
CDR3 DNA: TGTGCCAGCAGGGATCCGGGACTAGGGAACACCGGGGAGCTGTTTTTT
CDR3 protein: CASRDPGLGNTGELFF

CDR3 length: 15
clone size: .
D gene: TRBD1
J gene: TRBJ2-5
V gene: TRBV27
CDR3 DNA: TGTGCCAGCAGTTTATCCCGGACAGGGAAAGAGACCCAGTACTTC
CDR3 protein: CASSLSRTGKETQYF

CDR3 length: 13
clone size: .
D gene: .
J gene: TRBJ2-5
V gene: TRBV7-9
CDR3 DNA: TGTGCCAGCAGCTTAGAGGGGTCCGGGACCCAGTACTTC
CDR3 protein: CASSLEGSGTQYF

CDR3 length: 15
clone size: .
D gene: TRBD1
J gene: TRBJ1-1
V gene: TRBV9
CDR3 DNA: TGTGCCAGCAGCACTCCGGGACAGTTGAACACTGAAGCTTTCTTT
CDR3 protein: CASSTPGQLNTEAFF

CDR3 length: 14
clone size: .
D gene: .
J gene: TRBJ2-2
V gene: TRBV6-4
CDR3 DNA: TGTGCCAGCAGTGGGGTGGCGAACACCGGGGAGCTGTTTTTT
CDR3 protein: CASSGVANTGELFF

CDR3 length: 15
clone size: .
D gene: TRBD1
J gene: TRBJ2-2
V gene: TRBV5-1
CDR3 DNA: TGCGCCAGCAGCTTTACAGGGGACCTTACCGGGGAGCTGTTTTTT
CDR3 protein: CASSFTGDLTGELFF

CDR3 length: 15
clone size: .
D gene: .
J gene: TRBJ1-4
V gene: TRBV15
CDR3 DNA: TGTGCCACCAGCAGCAGCTCGACATGGGATGAAAAACTGTTTTTT
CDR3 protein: CATSSSSTWDEKLFF

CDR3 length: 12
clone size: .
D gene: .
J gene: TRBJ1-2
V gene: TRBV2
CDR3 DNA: TGTGCCAGCAGTGAAGGGCGGCTAGGCTACACCTTC
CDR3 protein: CASSEGRLGYTF

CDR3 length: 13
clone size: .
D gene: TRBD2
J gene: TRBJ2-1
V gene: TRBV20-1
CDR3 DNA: TGCAGTGCGAGTAGCGGGACCTACAATGAGCAGTTCTTC
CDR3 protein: CSASSGTYNEQFF

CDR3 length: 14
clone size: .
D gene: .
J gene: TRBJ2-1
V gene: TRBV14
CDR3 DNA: TGTGCCAGCAGCCAAGCCGGGAGAGTCAATGAGCAGTTCTTC
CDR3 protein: CASSQAGRVNEQFF

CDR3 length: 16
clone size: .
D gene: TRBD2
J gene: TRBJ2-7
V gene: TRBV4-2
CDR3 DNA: TGTGCCAGCAGCCAAGCCCCGCGGGGGGCTGCCTACGAGCAGTACTTC
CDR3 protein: CASSQAPRGAAYEQYF

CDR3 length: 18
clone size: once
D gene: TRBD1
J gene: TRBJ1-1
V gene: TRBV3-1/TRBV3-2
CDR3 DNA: TGTGCCAGCAGCCGGTTTAGGGAACCTTCAGGGGGCTACACTGAAGCTTTCTTT
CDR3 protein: CASSRFREPSGGYTEAFF

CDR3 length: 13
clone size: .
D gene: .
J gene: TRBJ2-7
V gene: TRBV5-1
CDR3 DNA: TGCGCCAGCAGGGAGGTGGGGGGCTACGAGCAGTACTTC
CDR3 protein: CASREVGGYEQYF

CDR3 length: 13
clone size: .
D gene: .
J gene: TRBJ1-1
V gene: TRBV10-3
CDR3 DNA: TGTGCCATCAGTGAGTCGGGGAGGACTGAAGCTTTCTTT
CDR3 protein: CAISESGRTEAFF

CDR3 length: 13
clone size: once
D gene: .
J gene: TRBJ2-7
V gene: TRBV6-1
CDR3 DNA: TGTGCCAGCAGTGAACGTAGTTCCTACGAGCAGTACTTC
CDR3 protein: CASSERSSYEQYF

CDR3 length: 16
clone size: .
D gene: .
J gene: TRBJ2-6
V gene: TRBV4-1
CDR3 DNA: TGCGCCAGCAGCCAAGGAGAAGCTCCTGGGGCCAACGTCCTGACTTTC
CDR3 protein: CASSQGEAPGANVLTF

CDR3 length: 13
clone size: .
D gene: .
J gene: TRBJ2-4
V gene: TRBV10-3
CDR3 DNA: TGTGCCATCAGTGAGCTTTGGGATGGGGTTCAGTACTTC
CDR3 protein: CAISELWDGVQYF

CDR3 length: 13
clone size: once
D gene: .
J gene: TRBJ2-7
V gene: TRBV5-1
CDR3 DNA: TGCGCCAGCAGCCCGACAGAGGGCTACGAGCAGTACTTC
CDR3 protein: CASSPTEGYEQYF

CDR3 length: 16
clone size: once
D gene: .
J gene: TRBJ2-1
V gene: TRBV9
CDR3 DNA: TGTGCCAGCAGCCCAGAGGGCTCCGGGCCTGATTATGAGCAGTTCTTC
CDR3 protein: CASSPEGSGPDYEQFF

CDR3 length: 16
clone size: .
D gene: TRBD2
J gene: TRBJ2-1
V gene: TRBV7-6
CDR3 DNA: TGTGCCAGCAGCTTAGCAACTAGCGGCACCTACAATGAGCAGTTCTTC
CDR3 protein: CASSLATSGTYNEQFF

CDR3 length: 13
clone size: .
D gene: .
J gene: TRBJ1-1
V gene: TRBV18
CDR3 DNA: TGTGCCAGCTCACCATACAAGAACACTGAAGCTTTCTTT
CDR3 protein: CASSPYKNTEAFF